The 15 T cell receptor beta chains listed next were all sequenced from one sample in a study of T cells in women clearing cervical HPV infection. Generated by immunoSEQ multiplex PCR, the TCRdb table keeps only in-frame clones and is missing some. This table holds tens of thousands of clones. Material: blood buffy coat. These TCRs come from a woman aged 18 to 75 with a cervical HPV16 infection that either progressed to CIN3+ or cleared (not recorded which).

Details on this clone: The DNA ends 3 residues before the CDR3 does, and the rest of the CDR3 is filled in from the germline J gene. The V gene is TRBV30, the J gene TRBJ2-7, with D perhaps matching TRBD1 or TRBD2 (5 bases each). The germline V and J ends were trimmed by 0 bases and 4 bases, with 10 bases remaining between them. This CDR3 region has 13 residues. Germline lookup yields CDR1 GTSNPN and CDR2 SVGIG (reference sequence). The CDR3 bases that were read are TGTGCCTGGAGTGTAAGAGGGGTTTACGAG. This sequence encodes CAWSVRGVYE. The full CDR3 sequence reads CAWSVRGVYEQYF.

The sequenced CDR3 bases are TGTGCCAGTAGTAACCAGGGACAGAGTGGT. This translates into CASSNQGQSG. The CDR3 reads in full as CASSNQGQSGQYF. This rearrangement joins TRBV19 to TRBJ2-4; 7 positions match TRBD1. The read terminates 3 residues before the CDR3 end, so the remaining end is supplied by the germline J gene. The CDR3 totals 13 residues. CDR1 is LNHDA, CDR2 SQIVND, per germline (reference sequence).

With regard to this clone: The CDR3 goes on 3 residues after the read ends, and that part is filled in from the germline J gene. The J gene is TRBJ1-2, the V gene TRBV20-1; a possible D gene is TRBD1 (5 bases). The CDR3 runs 15 residues. CDR1 DFQATT and CDR2 SNEGSKA come from the germline V gene (reference sequence). This CDR3 reads CSARLLGGERGGYTF. CDR3 DNA, as far as it was read: TGCAGTGCTAGACTATTAGGAGGAGAACGGGGGGGC.

Concerning this clone itself: The DNA ends 3 residues before the CDR3 does, and the rest of the CDR3 is filled in from the germline J gene. V gene TRBV2 combines with J gene TRBJ2-3; D unclear. V shed 2 bases and J shed 2 bases, with 5 bases lying between them. Germline CDR1 SNHLY, CDR2 FYNNEI. The CDR3 sequence is 13 residues long. The CDR3 loop reads CASSEWPTDTQYF. Incomplete CDR3 DNA: TGTGCCAGCAGTGAATGGCCCACAGATACG. Supplemented by reference TRBV2 and TRBJ2-3, the full variable domain reads EPEVTQTPSHQVTQMGQEVILRCVPISNHLYFYWYRQILGQKVEFLVSFYNNEISEKSEIFDDQFSVERPDGSNFTLKIRSTKLEDSAMYFCASSEWPTDTQYFGPGTRLTVL.

This clone registers medium-sized by frequency. Read data end 3 residues before the CDR3 end; the end is taken from the germline J gene. This chain connects TRBV7-9 to TRBJ1-2; D call uncertain. Trimming removed 1 base from V and 0 bases from J, with 9 bases in between. Germline CDR1 reads SEHNR; CDR2 reads FQNEAQ (reference sequence). The CDR3 sequence is 15 residues long. The sequenced part of the CDR3 DNA is TGTGCCAGCAGCTTAGTAGGGTTAGCTAACTATGGC. This gives the protein CASSLVGLANYG. The CDR3 in full is CASSLVGLANYGYTF.

Concerning this clone itself: The read ends 3 residues shy of where the CDR3 ends; the end is completed using the germline J gene. The gene calls are TRBV6-1 and TRBJ1-5; D remains unclear. The V and J ends lost 3 bases and 2 bases respectively, with 8 bases between them. CDR3 length equals 14 residues. Germline lookup yields CDR1 MNHNS and CDR2 SASEGT. The sequenced part of the CDR3 DNA is TGTGCCAGCAGTGAGGACTTTGGCAATCAGCCC. Translated, it gives CASSEDFGNQP. The full CDR3 protein reads CASSEDFGNQPQHF.

CDR3 amino acids: CAIGARYNSPLHF. Partial CDR3 DNA: TGTGCCATCGGGGCCCGATATAATTCACCC. This rearrangement joins TRBV10-3 to TRBJ1-6; TRBD1 is a possible D gene (5 bases). The CDR3 end lies 3 residues beyond the end of the read and is filled in from the germline J gene. This CDR3 is 13 amino acids long. V was cut by 8 bases and J by 4 bases, with 9 bases left in between. Germline V lookup: CDR1 ENHRY, CDR2 SYGVKD.

Comment on this clone: Sequencing ends 3 residues short of the CDR3 end; the germline J gene provides the rest. The J gene is TRBJ1-1, the V gene TRBV6-1, with D unclear. CDR3 size: 13 residues. V lost 3 bases and J lost 5, with 10 bases in between. Per the germline V gene, CDR1 is MNHNS and CDR2 is SASEGT. The CDR3 loop is CASSEFGGTEAFF. Partial CDR3 DNA: TGTGCCAGCAGTGAGTTTGGAGGGACTGAA.

CDR3 sequence reads: CSAKDRDYGYTF. The part of the CDR3 DNA that was read is TGCAGTGCTAAAGACAGAGATTATGGC. The chain recombines TRBV20-1 with TRBJ1-2; a weak D match, TRBD1 (5 bases). The missing CDR3 end, 3 residues past where the read stops, is filled in from the germline J gene. Germline values: CDR1 DFQATT, CDR2 SNEGSKA (reference sequence). This CDR3 has 12 residues. The V end lost 4 bases, the J end lost 5 bases, and 11 bases lay between the germline ends.

On this clone: The CDR3 extends 3 residues past the end of the read, so its final part is completed from the germline J gene. The V gene is TRBV5-1, the J gene TRBJ1-4; TRBD1 might be the D (5 bases). Per germline, CDR1 SGHRS and CDR2 YFSETQ. V dropped 3 bases and J dropped 8 bases, with 14 bases sitting between them. The CDR3 consists of 14 residues. The CDR3 protein is CASSSAGGYEKLFF. The part of the CDR3 DNA that was read is TGCGCCAGCAGCTCCGCGGGGGGGTACGAAAAA.

To note about this clone: The read falls 3 residues short of the CDR3 end, and the missing part is taken from the germline J gene. The chain couples TRBV7-9 to TRBJ1-2; 7 nucleotides align to TRBD1. CDR1 and CDR2 (germline): SEHNR, FQNEAQ (reference sequence). This CDR3 spans 15 amino acids. After removal of 3 bases from V and 0 bases from J, the junction contained 4 bases not matched to a gene. The CDR3 sequence is CASSLGTASNYGYTF. The DNA read from the CDR3 is TGTGCCAGCAGCTTGGGGACAGCTTCTAACTATGGC.

About this clone itself: The DNA ends 3 residues before the CDR3 does, and the rest of the CDR3 is filled in from the germline J gene. This sequence joins TRBV29-1 and TRBJ1-1; the D gene is possibly TRBD1 (6 bases). Looked up from germline, CDR1 is SQVTM and CDR2 is ANQGSEA. V was shortened by 7 bases and J by 1 base, with 16 bases between the two germline ends. This CDR3 is built from 14 residues. The CDR3 loop reads CSAQVGQTNTEAFF. The sequenced part of the CDR3 DNA is TGCAGCGCCCAAGTCGGACAGACGAACACTGAA. The full variable domain, in which reference TRBV29-1 and TRBJ1-1 provide the parts outside the CDR3, is SAVISQKPSRDICQRGTSLTIQCQVDSQVTMMFWYRQQPGQSLTLIATANQGSEATYESGFVIDKFPISRPNLTFSTLTVSNMSPEDSSIYLCSAQVGQTNTEAFFGQGTRLTVV.

CDR3 amino acids: CASSKGLVTDINTGELFF. Partial CDR3 DNA: TGTGCCAGCAGTAAGGGACTAGTAACAGATATTAACACCGGGGAG. The rearrangement links TRBV2 to TRBJ2-2, with 8 bases matching TRBD2. The read is 3 residues too short to cover the CDR3 end, so that end is filled in from the germline J gene. The CDR3 is 18 amino acids. V lost 5 bases and J lost 2; bases outside the gene matches: 13. Germline V lookup: CDR1 SNHLY, CDR2 FYNNEI.

As for this clone: The read ends 3 residues before the CDR3 terminus; that terminus is restored from the germline J gene. The chain joins TRBV30 to TRBJ2-2; the D gene is possibly TRBD1 (6 bases). CDR1 and CDR2 (germline): GTSNPN, SVGIG (reference sequence). Trimming pared 5 bases from V and 5 bases from J, leaving 15 bases between. CDR3 length: 14 amino acids. The CDR3 DNA, read in part, is TGTGCCTGGGGACACAGGGATTTGACCGGGGAG. This gives the protein CAWGHRDLTGE. In full, the CDR3 is CAWGHRDLTGELFF.

A remark on this clone: Read coverage stops 3 residues before the CDR3 terminus; the germline J gene supplies the remainder. V and J are TRBV7-3 and TRBJ2-3; 10 nucleotides line up with TRBD2. Germline V gene data show CDR1 as SGHTA and CDR2 as FQGTGA. Germline trimming cut 0 bases from V and 4 bases from J; bases unmatched to any gene: 7. The CDR3 covers 17 residues. The DNA read from the CDR3 is TGTGCCAGCAGCTTAACGTCTAGCGGGAGCGGTTCAGATACG. Protein product: CASSLTSSGSGSDT. The full CDR3 protein reads CASSLTSSGSGSDTQYF. The variable domain in full, completed from reference TRBV7-3 and TRBJ2-3, reads GAGVSQTPSNKVTEKGKYVELRCDPISGHTALYWYRQSLGQGPEFLIYFQGTGAADDSGLPNDRFFAVRPEGSVSTLKIQRTERGDSAVYLCASSLTSSGSGSDTQYFGPGTRLTVL.